The rows below give T cell receptor beta chains drawn from one sample of a study of graft-versus-host responses after intestinal transplantation. Sequenced by immunoSEQ multiplex PCR; TCRdb stores in-frame clones only, minus some. The sample has under 8,000 clones, roughly 80% seen once. Material: ileum tissue, obtained approximately 31 weeks after intestinal transplant. The receptors here all came from a human patient who received an intestinal transplant, so some T cells may come from the graft donor. The conserved cysteine and the conserved F or W are not part of the CDR3 here. Clone size appears in some rows only: once, few, many, or a class for an expanded clone.

j_gene,abundance,v_gene,CDR3aa
TRBJ2-3,.,TRBV7-9,ASSFSGTSGNTDTQY
TRBJ2-1,.,TRBV28,ASSPTGTHYNEQF
TRBJ2-3,.,TRBV10-1,ASSDRGDADTQY
TRBJ2-2,once,TRBV6-1,ASSDLWQGDTGELF
TRBJ2-3,few,TRBV14,ASSQWGLAGVSDTQY
TRBJ2-7,once,TRBV7-9,ASSLALDEQY
TRBJ1-4,.,TRBV7-9,ASSLPRTDRNEKLF
TRBJ2-7,.,TRBV7-2,ASSLVGAPDEQY
TRBJ2-2,.,TRBV19,ASSIEDRGLVIGELF
TRBJ2-2,.,TRBV7-2,ASSSGGLAGTTGELF
TRBJ2-3,.,TRBV18,ASSYRTDTQY
TRBJ1-3,.,TRBV18,ASSPLRDGSGNTIY
TRBJ2-2,.,TRBV27,ASSLLGGTGALWGHTGELF
TRBJ2-6,few,TRBV19,ASRPYTGTGANVLT
TRBJ2-2,few,TRBV6-5,ASSSGQTNFGELF
TRBJ2-7,few,TRBV20-1,SVGEQGKQY
TRBJ2-3,.,TRBV6-4,ASRPGGPTDTQY
TRBJ1-1,few,TRBV18,ASSQEGTINTEAF
TRBJ2-1,.,TRBV6-1,ASSEEVRLYNEQF
TRBJ1-5,.,TRBV30,AWSERGRGTNQPQH
TRBJ2-7,.,TRBV7-9,ASSLGDNYHEQY
TRBJ2-3,.,TRBV18,ASSTRETDTQY
TRBJ1-6,.,TRBV7-9,ASSLARDREIPLH
TRBJ2-1,.,TRBV7-9,ASSLSGTTYNEQF
TRBJ1-6,.,TRBV28,ASRPGNSLSPLH
TRBJ2-2,.,TRBV5-1,ASSSTGDGGELF
TRBJ2-5,few,TRBV11-2,ASSLGRTGQGGTQY
TRBJ1-1,.,TRBV29-1,SVGTGGNTEAF